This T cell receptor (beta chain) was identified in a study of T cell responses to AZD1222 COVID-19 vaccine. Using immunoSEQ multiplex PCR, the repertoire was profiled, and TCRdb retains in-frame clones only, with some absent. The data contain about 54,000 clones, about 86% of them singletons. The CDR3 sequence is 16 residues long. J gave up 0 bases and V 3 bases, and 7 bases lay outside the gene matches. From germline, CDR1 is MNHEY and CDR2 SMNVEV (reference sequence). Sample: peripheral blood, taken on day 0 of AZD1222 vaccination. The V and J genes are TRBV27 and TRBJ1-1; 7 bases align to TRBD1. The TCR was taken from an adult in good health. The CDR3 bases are TGTGCCAGCAGTTTCACGACAGGGACCTTGAACACTGAAGCTTTCTTT. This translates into CASSFTTGTLNTEAFF.